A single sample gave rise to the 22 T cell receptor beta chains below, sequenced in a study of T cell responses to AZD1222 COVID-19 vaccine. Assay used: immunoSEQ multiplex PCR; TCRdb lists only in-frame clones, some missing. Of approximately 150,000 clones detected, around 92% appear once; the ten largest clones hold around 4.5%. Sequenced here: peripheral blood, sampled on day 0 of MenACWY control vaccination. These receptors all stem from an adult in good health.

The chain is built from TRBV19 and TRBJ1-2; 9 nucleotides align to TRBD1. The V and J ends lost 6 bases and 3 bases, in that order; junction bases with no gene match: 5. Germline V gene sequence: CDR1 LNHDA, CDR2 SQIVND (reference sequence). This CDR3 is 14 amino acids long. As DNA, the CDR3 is TGTGCCAGTAGCCACAGGGGGCGGGACTATGGCTACACCTTC. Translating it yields CASSHRGRDYGYTF.

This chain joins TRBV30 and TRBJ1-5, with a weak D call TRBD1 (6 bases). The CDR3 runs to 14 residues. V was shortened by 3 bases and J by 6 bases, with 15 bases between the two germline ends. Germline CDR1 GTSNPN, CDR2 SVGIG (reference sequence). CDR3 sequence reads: CAWSAGQWGQPQHF. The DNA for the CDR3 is TGTGCCTGGAGCGCCGGACAGTGGGGTCAGCCCCAGCATTTT.

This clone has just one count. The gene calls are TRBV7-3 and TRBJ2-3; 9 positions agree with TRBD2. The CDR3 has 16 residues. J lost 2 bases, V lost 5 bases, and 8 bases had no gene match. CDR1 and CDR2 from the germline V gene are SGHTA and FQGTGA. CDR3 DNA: TGTGCCAGCAGCCTACAAGCGGGAGGACCCACAGATACGCAGTATTTT. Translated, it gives CASSLQAGGPTDTQYF.

In nucleotides, the CDR3 is TGTGCCAGCAGCGCCGAGCTGGGGGTAAGGAAGGATGGCTACACCTTC. The encoded protein is CASSAELGVRKDGYTF. V gene TRBV9 combines with J gene TRBJ1-2, with D perhaps TRBD1 (5 bases). The V gene's germline CDR1 is SGDLS and CDR2 YYNGEE. Trimming took off 3 bases at V and 6 bases at J, with 21 bases between the two ends. The length of the CDR3 is 16 residues.

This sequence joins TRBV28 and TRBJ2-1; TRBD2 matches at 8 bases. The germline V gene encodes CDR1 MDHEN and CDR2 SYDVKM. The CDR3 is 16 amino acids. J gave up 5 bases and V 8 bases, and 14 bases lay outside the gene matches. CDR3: CASGELAASRDNEQFF. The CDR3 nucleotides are TGTGCCAGCGGTGAACTAGCGGCTTCCCGGGACAATGAGCAGTTCTTC.

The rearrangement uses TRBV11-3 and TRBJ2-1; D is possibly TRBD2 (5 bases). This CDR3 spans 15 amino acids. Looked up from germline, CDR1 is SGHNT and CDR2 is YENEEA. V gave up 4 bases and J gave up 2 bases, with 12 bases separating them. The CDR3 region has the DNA TGTGCCAGCAGCTCCACTGCGGGTACCTACAATGAGCAGTTCTTC. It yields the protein CASSSTAGTYNEQFF.

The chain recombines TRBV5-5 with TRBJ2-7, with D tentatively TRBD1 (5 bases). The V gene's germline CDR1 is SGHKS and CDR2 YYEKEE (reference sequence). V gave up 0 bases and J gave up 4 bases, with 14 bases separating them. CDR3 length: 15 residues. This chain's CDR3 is CASSLGGRVGYEQYF. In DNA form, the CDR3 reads TGTGCCAGCAGCTTGGGGGGCAGAGTCGGTTACGAGCAGTACTTC.

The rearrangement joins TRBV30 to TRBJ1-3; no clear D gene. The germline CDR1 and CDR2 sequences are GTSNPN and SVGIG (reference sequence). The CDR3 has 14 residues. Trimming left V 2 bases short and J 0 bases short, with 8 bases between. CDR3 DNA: TGTGCCTGGAGTAGCGGCTACTCTGGAAACACCATATATTTT. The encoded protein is CAWSSGYSGNTIYF.

The CDR3 spells CASSLDSTGGPPIEQYF. DNA of the CDR3: TGCGCCAGCAGCTTGGACTCGACAGGAGGTCCCCCCATCGAGCAGTACTTC. The chain combines TRBV5-1 with TRBJ2-7; weak D call: TRBD1 (6 bases). CDR3 length equals 17 residues. Germline CDR1 and CDR2: SGHRS and YFSETQ. The V gene lost 0 bases and the J gene lost 6 bases, with 22 bases spanning the gap.

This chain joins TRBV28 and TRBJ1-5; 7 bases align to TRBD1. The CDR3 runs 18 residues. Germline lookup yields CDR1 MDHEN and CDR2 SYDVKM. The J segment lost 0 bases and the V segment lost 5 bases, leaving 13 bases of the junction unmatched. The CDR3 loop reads CASSRGLARTGSNQPQHF. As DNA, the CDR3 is TGTGCCAGCAGTAGGGGTCTCGCGCGGACAGGTAGCAATCAGCCCCAGCATTTT.

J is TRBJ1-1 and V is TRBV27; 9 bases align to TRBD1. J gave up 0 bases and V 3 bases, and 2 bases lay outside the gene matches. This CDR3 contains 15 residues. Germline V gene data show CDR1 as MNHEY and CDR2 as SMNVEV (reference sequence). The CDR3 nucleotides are TGTGCCAGCAGTTTGAGACAGGGGGTGAACACTGAAGCTTTCTTT. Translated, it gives CASSLRQGVNTEAFF.

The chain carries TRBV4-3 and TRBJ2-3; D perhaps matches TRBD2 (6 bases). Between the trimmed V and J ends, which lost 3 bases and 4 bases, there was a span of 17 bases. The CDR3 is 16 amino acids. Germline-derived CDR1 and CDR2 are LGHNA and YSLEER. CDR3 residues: CASSQAPGGAADTQYF. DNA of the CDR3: TGCGCCAGCAGCCAGGCCCCCGGGGGAGCTGCAGATACGCAGTATTTT.

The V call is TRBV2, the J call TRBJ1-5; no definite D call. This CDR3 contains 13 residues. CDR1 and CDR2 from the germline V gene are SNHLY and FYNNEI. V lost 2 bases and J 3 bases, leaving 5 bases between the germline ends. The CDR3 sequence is CASSEQHNQPQHF. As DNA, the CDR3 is TGTGCCAGCAGTGAACAGCACAATCAGCCCCAGCATTTT.

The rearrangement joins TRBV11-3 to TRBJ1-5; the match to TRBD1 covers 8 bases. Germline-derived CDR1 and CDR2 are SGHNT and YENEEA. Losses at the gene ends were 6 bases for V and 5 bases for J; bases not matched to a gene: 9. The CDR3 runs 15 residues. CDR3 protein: CASRFSGQEDQPQHF. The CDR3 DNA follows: TGTGCCAGCAGGTTCTCGGGACAGGAGGATCAGCCCCAGCATTTT.

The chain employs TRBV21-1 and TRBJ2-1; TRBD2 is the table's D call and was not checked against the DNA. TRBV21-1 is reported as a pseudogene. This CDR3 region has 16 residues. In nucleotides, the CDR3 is TGTGCCAGCAGCCCACCGGGTCGCGGGAGTCGTAATGAGCAGTTCTTC. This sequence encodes CASSPPGRGSRNEQFF.

The CDR3 sequence: CASSSRGTGGYGYTF. The CDR3, as DNA: TGTGCCAGCAGCTCCAGGGGGACAGGTGGTTATGGCTACACCTTC. J is TRBJ1-2 and V is TRBV13; 8 bases are a match to TRBD1. CDR1 and CDR2 (germline): PRHDT, FYEKMQ (reference sequence). Trimming at V came to 4 bases and at J to 5 bases, leaving 9 bases not matched to a gene. The CDR3 has 15 residues.

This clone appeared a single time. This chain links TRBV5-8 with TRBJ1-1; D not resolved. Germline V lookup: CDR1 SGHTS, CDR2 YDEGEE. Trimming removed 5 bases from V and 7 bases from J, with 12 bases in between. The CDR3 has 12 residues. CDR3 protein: CASRTSWGEAFF. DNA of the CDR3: TGTGCCAGCAGGACGAGCTGGGGTGAAGCTTTCTTT.

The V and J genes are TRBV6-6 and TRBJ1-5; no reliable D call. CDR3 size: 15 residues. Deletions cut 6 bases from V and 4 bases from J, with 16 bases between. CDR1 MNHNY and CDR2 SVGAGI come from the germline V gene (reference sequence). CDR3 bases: TGTGCCAGCAGCCCCACCGGGATGGCAAATCAGCCCCAGCATTTT. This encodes CASSPTGMANQPQHF.

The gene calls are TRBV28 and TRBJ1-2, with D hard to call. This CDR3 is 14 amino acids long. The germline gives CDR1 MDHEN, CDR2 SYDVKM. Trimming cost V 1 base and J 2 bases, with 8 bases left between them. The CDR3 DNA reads TGTGCCAGCAGTTTATCCCCGGAGAACTATGGCTACACCTTC. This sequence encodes CASSLSPENYGYTF.

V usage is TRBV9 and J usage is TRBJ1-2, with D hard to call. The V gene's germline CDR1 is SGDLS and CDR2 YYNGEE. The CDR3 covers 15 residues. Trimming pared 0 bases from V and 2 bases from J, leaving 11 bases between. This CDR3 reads CASSVVSGGNYGYTF. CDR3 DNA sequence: TGTGCCAGCAGCGTAGTCAGCGGCGGGAACTATGGCTACACCTTC.

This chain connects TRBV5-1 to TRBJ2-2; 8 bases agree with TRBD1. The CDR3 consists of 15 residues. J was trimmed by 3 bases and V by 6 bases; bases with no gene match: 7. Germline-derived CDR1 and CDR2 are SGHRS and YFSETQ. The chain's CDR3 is CASKATGVDTGELFF. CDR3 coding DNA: TGCGCCAGCAAGGCGACAGGGGTTGACACCGGGGAGCTGTTTTTT.

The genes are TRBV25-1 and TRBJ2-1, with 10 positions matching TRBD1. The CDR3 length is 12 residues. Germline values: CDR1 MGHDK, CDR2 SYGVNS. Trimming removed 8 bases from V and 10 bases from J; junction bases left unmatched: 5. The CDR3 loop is CASRQGAREQFF. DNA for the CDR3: TGTGCCAGCCGACAGGGGGCGAGGGAGCAGTTCTTC.